The 27 T cell receptor beta chains below were found in one sample sequenced in a study of CD8 T cells in ankylosing spondylitis (dated by TCRdb to about 2017). Their cognate antigens are unknown. Points the paper makes about the study in general: A TCR beta motif of about 8 highly homologous amino acid variants appeared characteristic of blood from ankylosing spondylitis patients.

Receptor amplification or capture employed 5' RACE. Sequencing instrument: Illumina HiSeq 2500. In-frame beta chains were kept once TCRdb had trimmed the public reads at Q25 with fastp and called clones with MiXCR. Rows with a matching CDR3 protein are joined into one entry that keeps the most common DNA and genes. This sample is represented by 650,000 to 800,000 distinct CDR3 sequences; roughly 19% of them were singletons. The ten largest clones add up to over 15% of the sample. Sequencing input: blood, either unsorted or a sorted T cell fraction (not recorded which). These receptor sequences come from a male donor with ankylosing spondylitis.

V usage is TRBV5-1 and J usage is TRBJ1-3, with D unresolved. Germline loops: CDR1 SGHRS, CDR2 YFSETQ. The CDR3 is 16 residues long. V shed 2 bases and J shed 0 bases, with 12 bases lying between them. The CDR3 loop is CASSFWPEDSGNTIYF. The DNA for the CDR3 is TGCGCCAGCAGCTTTTGGCCGGAAGACTCTGGAAACACCATATATTTT.

This clonotype has only a few counts. CDR3 protein: CASSLWAAYNEQFF. In nucleotides, the CDR3 is TGTGCCAGCAGCTTATGGGCTGCTTACAATGAGCAGTTCTTC. The chain joins TRBV11-2 to TRBJ2-1; D remains unclear. The CDR3 length is 14 residues. Germline V lookup: CDR1 SGHAT, CDR2 FQNNGV. Trimming left V 2 bases short and J 4 bases short, with 9 bases between.

The CDR3 is CASSWGIEGGNSGNTIYF. For the CDR3, the DNA is TGTGCCAGCAGTTGGGGCATTGAAGGTGGGAACTCTGGAAACACCATATATTTT. The chain couples TRBV6-5 to TRBJ1-3, with D perhaps matching TRBD1 (5 bases). The length of the CDR3 is 18 residues. From germline, CDR1 is MNHEY and CDR2 SVGAGI. V lost 4 bases and J 0 bases, leaving 19 bases between the germline ends.

This clonotype was seen a handful of times. The CDR3 DNA is TGTGCCAGCAGTTTTGGGACAGGCACCACCTACGAGCAGTACTTC. Protein sequence: CASSFGTGTTYEQYF. The J gene is TRBJ2-7, the V gene TRBV12-3 or TRBV12-4; 8 nucleotides match TRBD1. The CDR3 has 15 residues. J gave up 2 bases and V 3 bases, and 6 bases lay outside the gene matches.

This clonotype has ten or more counts. The chain is built from TRBV20-1 and TRBJ2-2; no firm D call. Germline V lookup: CDR1 DFQATT, CDR2 SNEGSKA (reference sequence). With 1 base removed from V and 1 base from J, the gap between germline ends came to 7 bases. The CDR3 sequence is 14 residues long. Written as DNA, the CDR3 is TGCAGTGCTAGAGTAGGGCAGAACACCGGGGAGCTGTTTTTT. This sequence encodes CSARVGQNTGELFF.

The chain uses TRBV4-1 and TRBJ2-5, with TRBD2 as a possible D gene (6 bases). The CDR3 runs 15 residues. The V end was cut by 3 bases, the J end by 1 base, with 12 bases between. Germline CDR1 reads MGHRA; CDR2 reads YSYEKL. CDR3 amino acids: CASSQEGPTQETQYF. The CDR3 nucleotides read TGCGCCAGCAGCCAGGAGGGACCGACCCAAGAGACCCAGTACTTC.

In this sample, this clonotype turned up a few times. The chain uses TRBV25-1 and TRBJ1-1; 7 bases agree with TRBD1. Germline lookup yields CDR1 MGHDK and CDR2 SYGVNS. The CDR3 consists of 11 residues. Trimming at V came to 7 bases and at J to 11 bases, leaving 7 bases not matched to a gene. As DNA, the CDR3 is TGTGCCAGCACCATGGACAGGAAGGCTTTCTTT. Protein: CASTMDRKAFF.

This clonotype has more than one count but fewer than ten. The V call is TRBV5-1, the J call TRBJ1-1; D gene ambiguous. V lost 4 bases and J lost 3, with 10 bases in between. This CDR3 spans 13 amino acids. Germline V gives CDR1 SGHRS, CDR2 YFSETQ. CDR3 DNA sequence: TGCGCCAGCAGCCTCCGGGAACACACTGAAGCTTTCTTT. This translates into CASSLREHTEAFF.

The chain recombines TRBV9 with TRBJ2-2; 8 nucleotides align to TRBD1. Germline V gene sequence: CDR1 SGDLS, CDR2 YYNGEE. This CDR3 is built from 16 residues. Trimming at V came to 0 bases and at J to 6 bases, leaving 7 bases not matched to a gene. The CDR3 reads CASSVGTGTSPGELFF. The CDR3 DNA sequence: TGTGCCAGCAGCGTAGGGACAGGGACGAGCCCCGGGGAGCTGTTTTTT.

V is TRBV12-3 or TRBV12-4 and J is TRBJ2-7; TRBD1 might be the D (6 bases). The CDR3 has 13 amino acids. V was cut by 6 bases and J by 8 bases, with 17 bases left in between. In DNA, the CDR3 is TGTGCCAGCAGGGCGACAGGTCTCGGGCAGCAGTACTTC. This codes for CASRATGLGQQYF.

This clonotype came up a few times. CDR3: CASSLAKGSGEAFF. The CDR3 DNA reads as TGTGCCAGCAGTTTAGCTAAGGGTTCGGGTGAAGCTTTCTTT. The chain recombines TRBV27 with TRBJ1-1; no clear D. V lost 2 bases to trimming and J lost 7 bases, with 14 bases between them. From germline, CDR1 is MNHEY and CDR2 SMNVEV (reference sequence). The CDR3 spans 14 residues.

This clonotype was seen many times. The chain uses TRBV5-1 and TRBJ2-3, with D possibly TRBD1 on 5 matching bases. CDR3 size: 14 residues. Trimming took 2 bases from V and 2 from J, leaving 9 bases between them. Germline lookup yields CDR1 SGHRS and CDR2 YFSETQ. The CDR3 sequence is CASSLGQNTDTQYF. In DNA form, the CDR3 reads TGCGCCAGCAGCTTAGGACAAAACACAGATACGCAGTATTTT.

V usage is TRBV7-8 and J usage is TRBJ2-5; no definite D call. The V gene's germline CDR1 is SGHVS and CDR2 FQNEAQ. V was shortened by 5 bases and J by 1 base, with 17 bases between the two germline ends. This CDR3 is 16 amino acids long. The CDR3 nucleotides are TGTGCCAGCAGCCCAATATGGTGGAGCACCCAAGAGACCCAGTACTTC. It is translated as CASSPIWWSTQETQYF.

This clonotype was seen a single time. The CDR3 spells CASSQGADRGRDEQFF. CDR3 DNA: TGTGCCAGCAGCCAAGGGGCGGACAGGGGGCGCGATGAGCAGTTCTTC. This rearrangement joins TRBV4-2 to TRBJ2-1; 11 bases line up with TRBD1. Germline V lookup: CDR1 LGHNA, CDR2 YNFKEQ. CDR3 length: 16 amino acids. The V gene end was trimmed by 1 base and the J gene end by 8 bases; junction bases not matched to a gene: 7.

The J gene is TRBJ1-3, the V gene TRBV4-2; D is unresolved. This CDR3 is 16 amino acids long. With 0 bases removed from V and 0 bases from J, the gap between germline ends came to 9 bases. The germline V gene has CDR1 LGHNA and CDR2 YNFKEQ. CDR3 residues: CASSQERTSSGNTIYF. CDR3 in DNA: TGTGCCAGCAGCCAAGAGCGGACTAGCTCTGGAAACACCATATATTTT.

This clonotype came up a few times. The rearrangement uses TRBV5-5 and TRBJ2-4; D not certain. CDR1 is SGHKS and CDR2 is YYEKEE in the germline V gene (reference sequence). The length of the CDR3 is 11 residues. The V end was cut by 7 bases, the J end by 9 bases, with 11 bases between. The CDR3 DNA reads as TGTGCCAGCTTAGAAAGAAGCATTCAGTACTTC. Encoded protein: CASLERSIQYF.

This clonotype was counted between two and nine times. This sequence joins TRBV27 and TRBJ1-1; the D gene is possibly TRBD1 (5 bases). CDR1 and CDR2 from the germline V gene are MNHEY and SMNVEV (reference sequence). The CDR3 covers 16 residues. The ends were cut back, 2 bases at V and 0 bases at J, with 13 bases in the middle. In DNA, the CDR3 is TGTGCCAGCAGTTTAAGAAGGGGATCGGTGAACACTGAAGCTTTCTTT. Translation gives CASSLRRGSVNTEAFF.

This clonotype was seen a few times. The chain employs TRBV7-2 and TRBJ2-3; D not resolved. The CDR3 spans 14 residues. Trimming took 4 bases from V and 1 from J, leaving 9 bases between them. The germline V gene encodes CDR1 SGHTA and CDR2 FQGNSA. CDR3 residues: CASSYPWRTDTQYF. In DNA form, the CDR3 reads TGTGCCAGCAGCTACCCTTGGCGCACAGATACGCAGTATTTT.

This clonotype was seen more than once but under ten times. The J gene is TRBJ2-7, the V gene TRBV4-1; the D is unclear. The V end was cut by 1 base, the J end by 0 bases, with 10 bases between. The V gene's germline CDR1 is MGHRA and CDR2 YSYEKL. The CDR3 runs 15 residues. The CDR3 bases are TGCGCCAGCAGCCAAGGAGCTGCCCCCTCCTACGAGCAGTACTTC. It encodes CASSQGAAPSYEQYF.

The gene calls are TRBV5-1 and TRBJ2-1; weak D call: TRBD1 (5 bases). The J call may be faulty, since TRBJ2-7 better matches the DNA end. The CDR3 runs 19 residues. Looked up from germline, CDR1 is SGHRS and CDR2 is YFSETQ. The CDR3 loop reads CASSIRSETNWGRRYEQYF. DNA for the CDR3: TGCGCCAGCAGCATACGGTCCGAGACAAACTGGGGCCGACGATACGAGCAGTACTTC.

This chain joins TRBV6-2 or TRBV6-3 and TRBJ2-7; D is ambiguous. Between the trimmed V and J ends, which lost 7 bases and 2 bases, there was a span of 12 bases. Germline V gives CDR1 MNHEY, CDR2 SVGEGT. The CDR3 length is 13 residues. The CDR3 coding sequence is TGTGCCAGCACTAGTTTGGCCACCTACGAGCAGTACTTC. Protein: CASTSLATYEQYF.

This clonotype appeared a few times. The chain links TRBV7-9 to TRBJ2-3, with D perhaps matching TRBD1 or TRBD2 (7 bases each). CDR3 length: 15 amino acids. Trimming shortened V by 2 bases and J by 0 bases, and 9 bases separated the two germline ends. In germline, CDR1 is SEHNR, CDR2 FQNEAQ (reference sequence). The CDR3 here is CASSLQGGSTDTQYF. The CDR3 DNA reads as TGTGCCAGCAGCTTACAGGGGGGGAGCACAGATACGCAGTATTTT. The full variable domain, with the rest looked up from reference TRBV7-9 and TRBJ2-3, is DTGVSQNPRHKITKRGQNVTFRCDPISEHNRLYWYRQTLGQGPEFLTYFQNEAQLEKSRLLSDRFSAERPKGSFSTLEIQRTEQGDSAMYLCASSLQGGSTDTQYFGPGTRLTVL.

The gene calls are TRBV11-2 and TRBJ2-2, with 14 bases lining up with TRBD2. CDR3 length equals 18 residues. The trim removed 5 bases at V and 6 bases at J, leaving 11 bases unmatched. Germline V lookup: CDR1 SGHAT, CDR2 FQNNGV. The CDR3 coding sequence is TGTGCCAGCAGCCCCCAACGACTAGCGGGAGGGTTCGCCGGGGAGCTGTTTTTT. Residues: CASSPQRLAGGFAGELFF.

CDR3 residues: CASSSDPGQGYEQYF. The CDR3 region has the DNA TGTGCCAGCAGCAGTGATCCGGGACAGGGGTACGAGCAGTACTTC. This sequence joins TRBV7-2 and TRBJ2-7; 10 bases line up with TRBD1. This CDR3 spans 15 amino acids. With 5 bases clipped from V and 4 bases from J, the junction kept 8 bases outside the gene matches. Germline V gives CDR1 SGHTA, CDR2 FQGNSA. Based on the CDR3 plus reference TRBV7-2 and TRBJ2-7, the full variable domain is GAGVSQSPSNKVTEKGKDVELRCDPISGHTALYWYRQSLGQGLEFLIYFQGNSAPDKSGLPSDRFSAERTGGSVSTLTIQRTQQEDSAVYLCASSSDPGQGYEQYFGPGTRLTVT.

The chain couples TRBV12-3 or TRBV12-4 to TRBJ2-6; a weak D match, TRBD2 (5 bases). V was cut by 2 bases and J by 2 bases, with 7 bases left in between. CDR3 length: 15 residues. CDR3 sequence reads: CASSLHGAGANVLTF. CDR3 bases: TGTGCCAGCAGTTTACACGGGGCTGGGGCCAACGTCCTGACTTTC.

This chain joins TRBV6-1 and TRBJ2-3; D might be TRBD1 or TRBD2, each matching 6 bases. The CDR3 consists of 15 residues. CDR1 is MNHNS, CDR2 SASEGT, per germline. Trimming stripped 8 bases from V and 4 bases from J, with 19 bases between. The CDR3 DNA reads as TGTGCCAGCCTTCGGGGGCCTTTTAGCCCAGATACGCAGTATTTT. The encoded protein is CASLRGPFSPDTQYF.

The chain links TRBV12-3 or TRBV12-4 to TRBJ2-1; D is possibly TRBD2 (5 bases). V was clipped by 7 bases and J by 5 bases, with 12 bases between them. The CDR3 extends over 13 amino acids. The DNA for the CDR3 is TGTGCCAGCACCCCCCGAGGGAACAATGAGCAGTTCTTC. Amino acid sequence: CASTPRGNNEQFF.